The source of this T cell receptor beta chain is a study of T cells expressing NK-cell markers. Study context: In the group of eight sequenced donors, seven were HCMV-seropositive and one was seronegative.

This CDR3 spans 16 amino acids. The germline V gene has CDR1 KGHDR and CDR2 SFDVKD. Study conclusions and caveats: A few donors' CD3+CD56-NKG2C+ cells were dominated by the same clonotypes. Whether expanded NKG2C+ T cell clones were HCMV specific stayed uncertain.

Each CDR3 protein gets one entry in TCRdb, which reprocessed the 5' RACE reads and gives no DNA. The sample totals 440,000 or so distinct CDR3 sequences. To note about this clonotype: Antigen: not known.

V gene TRBV24-1 combines with J gene TRBJ2-1; the TCRdb call, TRBD1, lacks DNA for checking. The sample comprised blood T cells: a sorted CD56 or NKG2C T cell subset, CD4+ or CD8+ T cells, or bulk PBMC T cells (not recorded which). The receptor was isolated from a woman aged 18 to 75 in good health. CDR3 region: CATSDNNRVTYNEQFF.